The following is a T cell receptor beta chain sequence with its context. Antigen unknown. The data belong to a study of blood T cells in healthy people across ages. About the study: Per two T cells, about one barcoded beta molecule was captured through template switching.

Sample-barcoded 5' priming and a J-beta primer mix drove a second PCR of about 7 to 11 cycles. TCRdb passed the 5' RACE reads through MiXCR, listing each CDR3 protein once. This table holds about 720,000 distinct CDR3 sequences, over 20% found once. General observations from the study: Older individuals had lower TCR beta diversity per million T cells (the decline was roughly linear). Diversity was estimated from one million T cells, and these estimates were considered underestimates.

Trimming shortened V by 5 bases and J by 12 bases, and 11 bases separated the two germline ends. Per the germline V gene, CDR1 is MDHEN and CDR2 is SYDVKM. The CDR3 is made up of 11 amino acids. Healthy individuals of Caucasian origin from Russia, aged about 6 to 100, served as donors. V and J are TRBV28 and TRBJ1-3; no reliable D call. The TCR comes from a man aged 65 to 85 in good health. Sequencing was done on a sample of blood. DNA for the CDR3: TGTGCCAGCAGTACCTGGGCGGGCATATATTTT. Its translation: CASSTWAGIYF.